This T cell receptor beta chain originates from a study of response to subunit inactivated influenza vaccine. Study-level findings and limits: Authors suggested seasonal influenza vaccinations each recruit few new T cells.

Turning to this clonotype: What it recognizes is unknown. The junction shows a germline mismatch at one end, possibly a read error.

Via MiXCR, TCRdb re-called the RT-PCR reads, giving one row per CDR3 protein. The data contain 500,000 or so distinct CDR3 sequences, approximately 11% of them singletons. This clonotype was sampled from a man aged 50 to 60 who received an inactivated influenza vaccine. The source material was PBMCs from blood, sampled around seven weeks after vaccination.

The CDR3 loop is CCARDLTSGASTDTQYF. DNA of the CDR3: TGCTGTGCTAGAGATTTGACTAGCGGAGCTAGCACAGATACGCAGTATTTT. This chain uses TRBV20-1 with TRBJ2-3, with TRBD2 identical over 9 bases. This CDR3 comprises 17 residues. Germline V gives CDR1 DFQATT, CDR2 SNEGSKA (reference sequence).